This TCR beta chain originates from a study of cytomegalovirus exposure and HLA in healthy donors (dated by TCRdb to between 2016 and 2019). For the study in its entirety: According to an earlier analysis of 587 of the donors, about 179 million T cells yielded roughly 110 million unique TCR beta sequences and around 280 Gb of sequence data. A later genetic analysis took genome-wide SNP genotypes for about three fifths of the roughly 670 donors and used that subset as a discovery cohort. Typing coverage varied by locus: 629-630 donors for A, B, C, DRB1 and DQB1; 522 for DQA1; some 610 for DPA1; some 470 for DPB1. Besides the first cohort of 550 to 750 subjects, a separate validation cohort made up of 90 to 150 different subjects was used. Roughly 300 gigabases of sequencing data and 70 million to 95 million unique TCR sequences made up an early release that covered around 640 HLA-typed donors. All discovery cohort repertoires had been generated on a single sequencing platform. The study combined high-throughput TCR immunosequencing, statistical association of individual TCRs with disease status, and machine learning to predict cytomegalovirus infection status. HLA typing included class I and class II loci at four-digit resolution. Of the approximately 400 genotyped donors, roughly 80% fell in the genetic ancestry cluster associated with self-reported Caucasian donors. In the later analysis, no new phenotypic data were used to find candidate immune exposures; instead, reliance was placed on TCR beta sequences and their occurrence across donors. Five DR-DQ haplotypes were handled as single units for association and clustering, since linkage in the cohort was strong. On average, roughly 250,000 unique TCR beta nucleotide sequences were sequenced per donor among 398 genotyped donors of the cohort, with 15% to 20% of those sequences being non-productive. The study aimed to test whether signatures of past pathogen exposure could be identified by cataloging public T cell receptors. A later analysis re-analyzed previously published TCR beta repertoires from 550 to 700 donors and added high-resolution HLA genotyping to study TCR occurrence patterns. The study used immunosequencing to profile the T cell repertoires of several hundred subjects and linked those repertoires to cytomegalovirus serostatus. In an earlier analysis of roughly 540 of the donors, high-throughput TCR beta sequencing was used to judge whether each TCR beta V gene segment behaved as functional or pseudogenic. Donor age, sex, ethnicity and CMV serostatus were collected together with the repertoire data. Points the paper makes about the study in general: Most TCR sequences were observed very rarely across donors, whereas some public TCRs were present in many individuals. In an earlier analysis of some 500 of the donors, most TCR beta V segments were observed in productive rearrangements about 87% or about 30% of the time, broadly matching IMGT annotations. A later genetic analysis associated a missense DCLRE1C variant with V-gene and J-gene trimming of TCR beta chains, and an independent cohort replicated the association. In vitro tests confirmed that a few of the cytomegalovirus-associated TCR beta chains recognize cytomegalovirus antigens. Several of the top co-occurrence clusters appeared to be linked to parvovirus B19, influenza, CMV and Epstein-Barr virus, according to a later analysis. The classifier was reported to diagnose cytomegalovirus status with high specificity and sensitivity in both the original cohort and the validation cohort. HLA typing was unavailable for some donors at each locus, so association tests used only the typed subset. In the study, about 150 TCR beta chains were listed as associated with cytomegalovirus. Strong co-occurrence of HLA alleles, especially DR and DQ, made assigning TCR associations to individual alleles difficult. Some IMGT-functional V segments, including TRBV6-2 and TRBV6-3, could not be distinguished by the 87-base-pair reads and were therefore excluded. In a later analysis, TCR association rates were found to vary across HLA loci, with the most associated TCRs seen for DRB1 alleles and the fewest for HLA-C alleles. A cluster of highly shared sequence variants was judged likely to be a technical artifact of the sequencing pipeline. Specific HLA alleles were associated with roughly 17,000 TCR beta sequences at a false discovery rate of 0.05 in a later analysis. The only immune exposure information available for the cohort was CMV serostatus. Linkage disequilibrium might explain the correlated functional status among segregating V segments, but an unknown experimental factor could not be excluded. Roughly uniform sequencing depth across donors was assumed in presence/absence analyses, although this assumption may not hold. In a later genetic analysis, fewer N-insertions in productive TCRs were reported among donors in an Asian-associated ancestry cluster than the roughly 700-donor mean. Only TCR beta chains were sequenced in this cohort, and the absence of alpha or paired-chain data limited detectable features. The earlier analysis of almost 600 of the donors excluded seventeen rarely observed V segments, including chromosome 9 orphons, because counts were too low. According to a later analysis, most CMV-associated TCR beta chains appeared to be HLA-restricted, and the HLA associations seemed to be driven largely by CMV exposure. In a later analysis, HLA-associated TCR beta chains were found to be more clonally expanded and to have lower generation probabilities than equally common non-associated chains. The authors suggested that the approach could potentially be extended to other disease states and immunological phenotypes. A further reported finding was that TCR beta sequences accurately predicted the HLA-A and HLA-B alleles for most subjects in the first cohort.

This clone appeared a single time. This receptor's antigen is unknown. It has no much larger one-base neighbor in the sample; base qualities were not kept. The cohort consisted of 600 to 700 healthy bone marrow donors. At the time of sampling, every cohort member was nominally healthy, though immune exposures that went unrecorded were likely present. The donor tested CMV seropositive, placing the donor among the 250 to 350 seropositive members of the cohort. Every donor gave a peripheral blood sample, and the peripheral blood mononuclear cells from that sample were used for TCR beta sequencing. Genomic DNA was extracted from the blood cell samples with the Qiagen DNeasy Blood Extraction Kit. As encoded in the germline V gene, CDR1 is ENHRY while CDR2 is SYGVKD. The CDR3 holds 16 amino acids from the cysteine to the phenylalanine. Only the CDR3 portion is preserved as DNA: 48 bases, with reading frame beginning at the first base. The junction carries 15 bases between V and J, which are trimmed by 0 bases and 4 bases respectively.

The library was produced with the immunoSEQ multiplex PCR assay. For the multiplex PCR, a mixture combining 60 forward primers for TCR Vbeta segments and 13 reverse primers for TCR Jbeta segments was used. Amplification of the CDR3 region of rearranged TCR beta genes was performed with a multiplex PCR assay on genomic DNA. The Illumina HiSeq System was used to sequence the amplified TCR beta libraries as 87-base-pair reads. Per the authors' processing: A later analysis tallied tens of millions of unique TCR beta chains across the 610 or so repertoires, and around 12 million of those chains were shared by two or more donors. To remove PCR and sequencing errors, raw reads were error-corrected and collapsed into unique sequences using a nearest-neighbor algorithm that merged closely related sequences. Alignment of CDR3 sequences to IMGT reference sequences was used to assign V, D and J gene segments. For a sequence to be retained, a match of at least six nucleotides was required to both a V gene segment and a J gene segment. A rearrangement was called productive if the CDR3 had no stop codons and remained in frame with V and J, and every other rearrangement was called non-productive. Following IMGT convention, CDR3 was defined as the stretch from the second conserved V-encoded cysteine up to the conserved J-encoded phenylalanine. The earlier analysis of about 610 of the donors excluded sequences that lacked an unambiguous match to a single V gene segment. In an earlier analysis of about 590 of the donors, a V segment was called functional when productive rearrangements were above 56.7%, and segregating when the standard deviation between donors exceeded 5%. A statistical classification framework was built to diagnose cytomegalovirus status from the catalog of TCR beta chain sequences. In a later analysis, TCR nucleotide sequences were compared against IMGT/GENE-DB human TR gene sequences so that V and J genes could be assigned. Using the TCRdist pipeline, a later analysis assigned CDR3 sequences along with most-parsimonious VDJ recombination scenarios. A later analysis defined each TCR beta chain by its CDR3 amino acid sequence plus V-gene family, and excluded reads lacking a unique V-gene family. A later analysis removed 500 to 600 highly shared, low-generation-probability nucleotide sequences to deal with suspected cross-contamination and a sequencing artifact. In a later analysis, a clonal expansion index for each public chain was calculated from normalized within-repertoire ranks of inferred template counts. In a later analysis, generation probabilities were computed using a VDJ recombination model fitted to out-of-frame rearrangements, and the results were checked against IGoR. In a later analysis, hypergeometric tests were used to score TCR-TCR, TCR-HLA and TCR-CMV co-occurrence, with a repertoire-size bias correction applied to TCR pairs. In a later analysis, false discovery rates were estimated by permuting HLA or CMV assignments 20 times. A later analysis grouped co-occurring TCRs with DBSCAN, adding TCRdist sequence similarity when clustering within HLA-allele-positive subsets. Co-occurrence clustering excluded repertoires with fewer than 30,000 or more than 120,000 public chains, plus five with anomalous nucleotide sharing. The table comes from immuneACCESS by way of TCRdb, which keeps in-frame sequences with V and J called. Part of the clones is missing from these tables; in studies checked, under half for an unresolved V gene and the rest for unknown reasons. The V and J calls and the clone size are those of that table, but D and trimming were determined from the DNA. The table for this sample lists about 160,000 clones; roughly 80% of them were counted only once. The ten largest clonotypes hold around 9.8% of the sample.

This chain joins TRBV10-3 to TRBJ1-1; the D gene is not confidently resolved. This sequence was found in a man aged 18 to 30 in good health and CMV-seropositive. The sample was PBMCs. For the CDR3, the sequence is CAISESNFGGSTEAFF. The sequenced DNA is TGTGCCATCAGTGAGTCGAATTTCGGCGGGAGCACTGAAGCTTTCTTT.